The clone carrying this T cell receptor (beta chain) was seen repeatedly, ten times or more. The data were obtained in a study of early T cells in non-severe SARS-CoV-2 infection. From germline, CDR1 is SGHAT and CDR2 FQNNGV. The CDR3 has 18 amino acids. V gave up 5 bases and J gave up 4 bases; unmatched junction bases: 10. TCRdb ran MiXCR on the 5' RACE reads and lists one entry per CDR3 protein. This sample has approximately 69,000 distinct CDR3 sequences, with 12% found just once. The sequencing input was whole blood. This chain joins TRBV11-2 and TRBJ2-3; 15 positions agree with TRBD2. The source is an adult who was a healthcare worker with PCR-confirmed SARS-CoV-2 infection or an uninfected control (not recorded which). Here the CDR3 DNA reads TGTGCCAGCAGCCCACAAGGACTAGCGGGGGGGCCGGCAGATACGCAGTATTTT. This gives the protein CASSPQGLAGGPADTQYF.